In its sample, the clone carrying this TCR beta chain was seen a few times. This sample is drawn from a study of naive and memory T cell subsets. An equimolar mix of two oligonucleotides served as the beta constant-region primer for TRBC1 and TRBC2. Nested alpha and beta constant-region primers with the SP2 primer drove four PCR rounds on ligated cDNA. Using its own MiXCR run on the UMI-ligation and nested PCR reads, TCRdb lists one record per CDR3 protein. This table holds 80,000 or so distinct CDR3 sequences, over 8.5% found once. The clonotype originates from a human donor in good health. The specimen was naive CD8+ T cells from blood.

The CDR3 DNA is TGTGCCTGGTCCGTGGGACAAGGAATAAATGAGCAGTTCTTC. This encodes CAWSVGQGINEQFF. This chain connects TRBV30 to TRBJ2-1, with a weak D call TRBD1 (6 bases). Germline CDR1 and CDR2: GTSNPN and SVGIG (reference sequence). V was trimmed by 5 bases and J by 7 bases, leaving 18 bases between them. The CDR3 spans 14 residues.